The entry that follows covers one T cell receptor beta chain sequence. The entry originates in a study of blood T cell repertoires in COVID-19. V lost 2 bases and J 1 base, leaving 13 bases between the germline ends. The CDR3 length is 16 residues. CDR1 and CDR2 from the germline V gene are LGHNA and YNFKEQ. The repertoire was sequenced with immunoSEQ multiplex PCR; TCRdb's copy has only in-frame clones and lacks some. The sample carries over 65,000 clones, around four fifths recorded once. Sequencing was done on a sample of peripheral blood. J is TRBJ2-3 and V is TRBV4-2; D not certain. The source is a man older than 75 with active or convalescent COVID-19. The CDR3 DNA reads TGTGCCAGCAGCCAACCCTTAAGAGTGGGCACAGATACGCAGTATTTT. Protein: CASSQPLRVGTDTQYF.